Listed below are T cell receptor beta chains from one sample, sequenced in a study of T cells in Graves' hyperthyroidism and ophthalmopathy. MiXCR, applied by TCRdb to the multiplex PCR reads, yields one record per CDR3 protein. Altogether approximately 690,000 distinct CDR3 sequences are present, approximately 15% being singletons, with the ten largest covering roughly an eighth. The source material was blood. The receptors here all came from a woman aged 50 to 60 with Graves' ophthalmopathy. CDR3s include the opening cysteine and the closing phenylalanine or tryptophan. A D gene is named only where the DNA matches it firmly. Size tells how often a clone was seen (once, few, many) or the class of an expanded clone, and some rows leave it out.

V gene	D gene	clone size	J gene	CDR3 protein	CDR3 DNA
TRBV20-1	.	many	TRBJ1-5	CSASMDTSNQPQHF	TGCAGTGCTAGTATGGACACGAGCAATCAGCCCCAGCATTTT
TRBV20-1	.	.	TRBJ2-3	CTHSWYGPTDTQYF	TGCACCCATTCTTGGTACGGACCCACAGATACGCAGTATTTT
TRBV7-3	.	many	TRBJ2-7	CASSPQGDGNEQYF	TGTGCCAGCAGCCCACAGGGTGATGGCAACGAGCAGTACTTC
TRBV5-1	TRBD2	many	TRBJ2-2	CASSLVSGENTGELFF	TGCGCCAGCAGCTTGGTGAGCGGGGAAAACACCGGGGAGCTGTTTTTT
TRBV5-5	TRBD1	few	TRBJ1-3	CASTPLGTGTGNTIYF	TGTGCCAGCACCCCCCTTGGGACAGGGACAGGAAACACCATATATTTT
TRBV19	.	.	TRBJ2-7	CASRRFPSDYEQYF	TGTGCCAGTAGACGGTTCCCAAGCGACTACGAGCAGTACTTC
TRBV20-1	TRBD1	many	TRBJ1-1	CSARDYRGMNTEAFF	TGCAGTGCTAGAGACTACAGGGGAATGAACACTGAAGCTTTCTTT
TRBV28	.	many	TRBJ2-3	CASSFSQGTDTQYF	TGTGCCAGCAGTTTTAGCCAAGGAACAGATACGCAGTATTTT
TRBV7-9	.	many	TRBJ1-5	CASSLTGLSNQPQHF	TGCGCCAGCAGCCTTACAGGGCTTAGCAATCAGCCCCAGCATTTT
TRBV27	.	.	TRBJ1-3	CASSLNVPAPGNTIYF	TGTGCCAGCAGTTTGAATGTCCCGGCTCCTGGAAACACCATATATTTT
TRBV4-1	.	few	TRBJ1-2	CASTNTPVINYGYTF	TGCGCCAGTACGAATACTCCCGTAATAAACTATGGCTACACCTTC
TRBV7-8	TRBD2	.	TRBJ2-2	CASSFFREAGELFF	TGTGCCAGCAGCTTTTTTCGGGAGGCCGGGGAGCTGTTTTTT
TRBV13	.	many	TRBJ2-7	CASSFSSSSYEQYF	TGTGCCAGCAGCTTTAGTTCTAGCTCCTACGAGCAGTACTTC
TRBV30	.	many	TRBJ1-2	CAWSVRMTGGYTF	TGTGCCTGGAGTGTACGGATGACGGGTGGCTACACCTTC
TRBV18	TRBD1	many	TRBJ1-1	CASSPPDRGDNTEAFF	TGTGCCAGCTCACCACCTGACAGGGGGGATAACACTGAAGCTTTCTTT
TRBV28	.	many	TRBJ2-2	CASILEIGANTGELFF	TGTGCCTCTATCTTAGAAATAGGCGCGAACACCGGGGAGCTGTTTTTT
TRBV27	.	.	TRBJ2-5	CASSFSQAPRETQYF	TGTGCCAGCAGTTTCTCACAGGCTCCTCGGGAGACCCAGTACTTC
TRBV29-1	.	.	TRBJ2-6	CSVPDRSGANVLTF	TGCAGCGTTCCGGACCGGTCTGGGGCCAACGTCCTGACTTTC
TRBV4-1	.	few	TRBJ1-5	CASSQDGFQPQHF	TGCGCCAGCAGCCAAGATGGGTTTCAGCCCCAGCATTTT
TRBV7-3	.	many	TRBJ2-1	CASSSQGHNEQFF	TGTGCCAGCAGCTCACAGGGTCACAATGAGCAGTTCTTC
TRBV7-2	TRBD2	many	TRBJ2-1	CASSLSSGYNEQFF	TGTGCCAGCAGCTTGTCTAGCGGCTACAATGAGCAGTTCTTC
TRBV6-2/TRBV6-3	TRBD2	few	TRBJ2-3	CASQRESSGRLADTQYF	TGTGCCAGTCAGAGGGAGAGTAGCGGGAGATTAGCAGATACGCAGTATTTT
TRBV4-3	TRBD2	.	TRBJ2-2	CASSLGTSGTNAGELFF	TGCGCCAGCAGCTTAGGGACTAGCGGGACTAACGCCGGGGAGCTGTTTTTT
TRBV28	.	many	TRBJ2-2	CASTPGFNTGELFF	TGTGCCAGCACCCCCGGATTTAACACCGGGGAGCTGTTTTTT
TRBV29-1	.	few	TRBJ2-6	CSAGSGANVLTF	TGCAGCGCAGGGTCAGGGGCCAACGTCCTGACTTTC
TRBV12-3/TRBV12-4	TRBD2	many	TRBJ2-1	CASSQRLAGGVQNEQFF	TGTGCCAGCAGTCAACGACTAGCGGGAGGGGTACAAAATGAGCAGTTCTTC
TRBV14	.	few	TRBJ2-5	CASSQPRYEQETQYF	TGTGCCAGCAGCCAACCACGATATGAACAAGAGACCCAGTACTTC
TRBV18	.	.	TRBJ1-5	CASSPPVPNQPQHF	TGTGCCAGCTCACCACCGGTACCGAATCAGCCCCAGCATTTT
TRBV12-3/TRBV12-4	.	few	TRBJ2-1	CASTTRRSVSYNEQFF	TGTGCCAGCACCACTCGACGTAGCGTATCCTACAATGAGCAGTTCTTC
TRBV24-1	TRBD1	few	TRBJ1-2	CATSDRTGQGYTF	TGTGCCACCAGTGACCGGACAGGCCAGGGCTACACCTTC
TRBV5-4	TRBD1	.	TRBJ1-1	CASSPPGGHTEAFF	TGTGCCAGCAGCCCACCAGGGGGCCACACTGAAGCTTTCTTT
TRBV7-2	.	many	TRBJ2-7	CASSLADQGFYEQYF	TGTGCCAGCAGCTTAGCCGACCAGGGGTTCTACGAGCAGTACTTC
TRBV20-1	.	many	TRBJ2-2	CSARDLFLGELFF	TGCAGTGCTCGTGACCTGTTCCTAGGGGAGCTGTTTTTT
TRBV6-2/TRBV6-3	.	few	TRBJ2-7	CASSYPEEQYF	TGTGCCAGCAGTTACCCCGAGGAGCAGTACTTC
TRBV5-5	TRBD1	once	TRBJ2-7	CASSQDDGQAYEQYF	TGTGCCAGCAGCCAAGATGACGGACAGGCCTACGAGCAGTACTTC
TRBV28	TRBD1	few	TRBJ1-2	CAGRPRGRGYGYTF	TGTGCCGGCAGACCCAGGGGGAGAGGCTATGGCTACACCTTC
TRBV5-1	.	many	TRBJ2-3	CASSPSDRGGADTQYF	TGCGCCAGCAGCCCATCGGACAGAGGAGGCGCAGATACGCAGTATTTT
TRBV11-1	TRBD1	many	TRBJ2-2	CASSFGTGATGELFF	TGTGCCAGCAGCTTCGGAACAGGGGCCACCGGGGAGCTGTTTTTT
TRBV29-1	.	.	TRBJ2-5	CSVRLETQYF	TGCAGCGTTCGTTTGGAGACCCAGTACTTC
TRBV20-1	.	many	TRBJ2-7	CSARTLDASYEQYF	TGCAGTGCCCGGACCCTCGATGCCTCCTACGAGCAGTACTTC